This entry describes one T cell receptor (beta chain). TCRdb re-derived calls from the 5' RACE reads in MiXCR, one entry per CDR3 protein. There are 200,000 or so distinct CDR3 sequences in the sample; under 30% occur only once, and approximately 6.6% lies in the top ten. This specimen comes from a study of CD8 T cells in ankylosing spondylitis. This CDR3 has 17 residues. CDR1 and CDR2 from the germline V gene are SGHRS and YFSETQ. Trimming pared 1 base from V and 1 base from J, leaving 16 bases between. V and J are TRBV5-1 and TRBJ2-3, with D tentatively TRBD1 (6 bases). The receptor was isolated from a male donor with ankylosing spondylitis or in good health (not recorded which). Material: blood, either unsorted or a sorted T cell fraction (not recorded which). CDR3 region: CASSLLMGSGGTDTQYF. The DNA for the CDR3 is TGCGCCAGCAGCTTGCTGATGGGTTCAGGGGGCACAGATACGCAGTATTTT.